The rows below give T cell receptor beta chains drawn from one sample of a study of T cell responses to AZD1222 COVID-19 vaccine. Clones were sequenced by immunoSEQ multiplex PCR, and TCRdb holds only the in-frame ones, with some missing. There are approximately 110,000 clones in the sample; 84% occur only once, and roughly 9.9% lies in the top ten. Sample: peripheral blood, taken on day 0 of AZD1222 vaccination. The receptors here all came from an adult in good health. Each CDR3 is given with its conserved first and last residue. Fields, in order: clone size, J gene, V gene, D gene, CDR3 protein, CDR3 DNA. The D gene is left open where the match is weak. Some rows have no size entry. The others give once, few or many, or a class for an expanded clone.

NA,TRBJ2-2,TRBV28,TRBD2,CASTPGGGPTGELFF,TGTGCCAGCACCCCCGGGGGGGGGCCCACCGGGGAGCTGTTTTTT
NA,TRBJ1-6,TRBV4-2,TRBD1,CASSQDRLGQGRSPLHF,TGTGCCAGCAGCCAAGATAGGCTGGGACAGGGGAGATCACCCCTCCACTTT
NA,TRBJ1-2,TRBV5-5,TRBD1,CASSTAGQGALGYTF,TGTGCCAGCAGCACCGCAGGACAGGGGGCGCTTGGCTACACCTTC
once,TRBJ1-1,TRBV5-1,NA,CASSPSLGNTEAFF,TGCGCCAGCAGCCCCTCCCTCGGGAACACTGAAGCTTTCTTT
once,TRBJ2-3,TRBV25-1,NA,CASSREGYRTDTQYF,TGTGCCAGCAGTCGTGAGGGTTATCGCACAGATACGCAGTATTTT
NA,TRBJ2-3,TRBV5-1,TRBD1,CASSLGQGSTDTQYF,TGCGCCAGCAGCTTGGGACAGGGATCAACAGATACGCAGTATTTT
NA,TRBJ1-3,TRBV15,NA,CATSRASTSGNTIYF,TGTGCCACCAGCAGAGCATCGACCTCTGGAAACACCATATATTTT
NA,TRBJ2-5,TRBV3-1/TRBV3-2,NA,CASSQGASQETQYF,TGTGCCAGCAGCCAAGGTGCATCTCAAGAGACCCAGTACTTC
NA,TRBJ1-2,TRBV23-1,NA,CASDPGCGYTF,TGCGCCAGTGATCCAGGGTGCGGCTACACCTTC
NA,TRBJ2-1,TRBV9,TRBD2,CASSRIGLAGGSYNEQFF,TGTGCCAGCAGCCGGATCGGGCTAGCGGGAGGGTCCTACAATGAGCAGTTCTTC
NA,TRBJ1-2,TRBV3-1/TRBV3-2,NA,CASSQVLTGVGYTF,TGTGCCAGCAGCCAAGTCCTGACAGGTGTCGGCTACACCTTC
NA,TRBJ1-1,TRBV7-9,NA,CASSFGSPEAFF,TGTGCCAGCAGCTTCGGGAGCCCTGAAGCTTTCTTT
NA,TRBJ2-2,TRBV9,NA,CASSVGGLSNTGELFF,TGTGCCAGCAGCGTCGGAGGACTATCGAACACCGGGGAGCTGTTTTTT
few,TRBJ1-2,TRBV6-5,NA,CASSPGGEAGYTF,TGTGCCAGCAGCCCCGGTGGGGAGGCTGGCTACACCTTC
NA,TRBJ1-1,TRBV5-4,NA,CASSSVLNTEAFF,TGTGCCAGCAGCTCCGTCCTGAACACTGAAGCTTTCTTT
NA,TRBJ1-3,TRBV4-2,TRBD1,CASSQGLGQGGNTIYF,TGTGCCAGCAGCCAAGGGCTAGGACAGGGAGGGAACACCATATATTTT
NA,TRBJ2-1,TRBV24-1,TRBD2,CATRGTSGSLNEQFF,TGTGCCACCAGAGGGACTAGCGGGAGCCTCAATGAGCAGTTCTTC
NA,TRBJ2-7,TRBV7-9,NA,CASRSPGYEQYF,TGTGCCAGCAGATCCCCTGGCTACGAGCAGTACTTC
NA,TRBJ1-1,TRBV7-8,NA,CASSLMGMNTEAFF,TGTGCCAGCAGCTTAATGGGGATGAACACTGAAGCTTTCTTT
once,TRBJ1-5,TRBV28,NA,CASTSNGGSNQPQHF,TGTGCCAGCACGAGCAATGGGGGGAGCAATCAGCCCCAGCATTTT
NA,TRBJ1-5,TRBV30,NA,CAWSPGLANQPQHF,TGTGCCTGGAGTCCCGGATTAGCAAATCAGCCCCAGCATTTT
NA,TRBJ1-5,TRBV7-9,NA,CASSLGGGSNQPQHF,TGTGCCAGCAGCTTAGGAGGGGGATCTAATCAGCCCCAGCATTTT
NA,TRBJ1-1,TRBV7-8,NA,CASSLVQGHTEAFF,TGTGCCAGCAGCTTAGTGCAGGGTCACACTGAAGCTTTCTTT
NA,TRBJ2-7,TRBV5-1,NA,CASSLDGGYEQYF,TGCGCCAGCAGCTTGGACGGGGGCTACGAGCAGTACTTC
once,TRBJ1-4,TRBV2,NA,CASGGAGQEKLFF,TGTGCCAGCGGGGGGGCGGGTCAGGAAAAACTGTTTTTT
few,TRBJ2-5,TRBV5-6,NA,CASSNSRRQETQYF,TGTGCCAGCAGTAACAGCCGGCGCCAAGAGACCCAGTACTTC
NA,TRBJ1-5,TRBV2,NA,CASSESGEGNQPQHF,TGTGCCAGCAGTGAGTCAGGGGAAGGCAATCAGCCCCAGCATTTT
few,TRBJ1-6,TRBV2,TRBD1,CASSPQRQGISSPLHF,TGTGCCAGCAGTCCACAACGACAGGGGATTAGTTCACCCCTCCACTTT
once,TRBJ1-1,TRBV5-1,NA,CASSLRLANTEAFF,TGCGCCAGCAGCCTAAGGCTCGCGAACACTGAAGCTTTCTTT
NA,TRBJ2-5,TRBV4-3,NA,CASSQGSLRYQETQYF,TGCGCCAGCAGCCAAGGGTCTCTGAGGTACCAAGAGACCCAGTACTTC
NA,TRBJ1-2,TRBV3-1/TRBV3-2,NA,CASSQSAGTIYGYTF,TGTGCCAGCAGCCAATCCGCCGGGACAATCTATGGCTACACCTTC
NA,TRBJ1-5,TRBV11-3,NA,CASSFDNGSNQPQHF,TGTGCCAGCAGCTTTGACAACGGTAGCAATCAGCCCCAGCATTTT
NA,TRBJ1-1,TRBV19,NA,CASSITGAGPHTEAFF,TGTGCCAGTAGTATCACTGGGGCAGGTCCTCACACTGAAGCTTTCTTT
NA,TRBJ2-7,TRBV6-1,TRBD2,CAICELGRADDEQYF,TGTGCCATCTGTGAACTCGGGAGGGCCGATGACGAGCAGTACTTC
NA,TRBJ1-1,TRBV28,TRBD1,CASSRTGVVTEAFF,TGTGCCAGCAGCCGGACAGGGGTTGTCACTGAAGCTTTCTTT
NA,TRBJ2-2,TRBV6-5,TRBD2,CASSPGTSGARELFF,TGTGCCAGCAGTCCTGGGACTAGCGGGGCCCGGGAGCTGTTTTTT
NA,TRBJ2-2,TRBV24-1,NA,CATTTRVNTGELFF,TGTGCCACCACCACCAGGGTGAACACCGGGGAGCTGTTTTTT
NA,TRBJ2-7,TRBV13,TRBD1,CASRGQGAYEQYF,TGTGCCAGCAGAGGACAGGGGGCCTACGAGCAGTACTTC
NA,TRBJ1-5,TRBV28,NA,CASSSATAGNQPQHF,TGTGCCAGCAGTTCCGCCACGGCCGGCAATCAGCCCCAGCATTTT
NA,TRBJ1-5,TRBV29-1,NA,CSVGVGNQPQHF,TGCAGCGTTGGGGTAGGCAATCAGCCCCAGCATTTT
NA,TRBJ1-5,TRBV7-9,TRBD1,CASSPGTGVIQPQHF,TGTGCCAGCAGCCCCGGGACAGGGGTGATTCAGCCCCAGCATTTT
NA,TRBJ1-2,TRBV9,NA,CASSVDAGGRVGGYTF,TGTGCCAGCAGCGTAGACGCGGGGGGGCGCGTAGGCGGCTACACCTTC
NA,TRBJ2-1,TRBV7-2,TRBD2,CASSSGAGPRQQFF,TGTGCCAGCAGCTCCGGAGCGGGACCCAGGCAGCAGTTCTTC
few,TRBJ2-6,TRBV18,NA,CASSLQRDGANVLTF,TGTGCCAGCTCACTCCAACGGGATGGGGCCAACGTCCTGACTTTC
NA,TRBJ1-1,TRBV18,NA,CASSQGGVRNTEAFF,TGTGCCAGCTCACAAGGAGGGGTACGAAACACTGAAGCTTTCTTT
NA,TRBJ2-3,TRBV7-2,TRBD1,CASSLGITGTGRGDTQYF,TGTGCCAGCAGCTTAGGGATAACCGGGACAGGGCGAGGAGATACGCAGTATTTT
NA,TRBJ2-1,TRBV5-1,TRBD2,CASSLATGLAGINEQFF,TGCGCCAGCAGCTTGGCAACAGGACTAGCGGGTATCAATGAGCAGTTCTTC
NA,TRBJ1-3,TRBV30,NA,CATGLSGNTIYF,TGTGCCACCGGGCTATCTGGAAACACCATATATTTT
NA,TRBJ1-6,TRBV12-3/TRBV12-4,NA,CASSLSASPLHF,TGTGCCAGCAGTTTATCAGCCTCACCCCTCCACTTT
NA,TRBJ2-3,TRBV5-4,TRBD1,CASKAQGAGTDTQYF,TGTGCCAGCAAAGCACAGGGGGCTGGCACAGATACGCAGTATTTT
NA,TRBJ2-4,TRBV2,NA,CASRLTQTLAKNIQYF,TGTGCCAGCAGACTGACCCAGACCTTAGCCAAAAACATTCAGTACTTC
few,TRBJ2-1,TRBV4-1,TRBD2,CASSAFSSGAYNEQFF,TGCGCCAGCAGCGCGTTCTCTAGCGGGGCTTACAATGAGCAGTTCTTC
NA,TRBJ2-2,TRBV27,TRBD2,CASSLWGGTGELFF,TGTGCCAGCAGTTTATGGGGGGGCACCGGGGAGCTGTTTTTT
NA,TRBJ2-3,TRBV3-1/TRBV3-2,NA,CASSQDLDTDTQYF,TGTGCCAGCAGCCAAGATTTAGACACAGATACGCAGTATTTT
NA,TRBJ2-1,TRBV6-5,NA,CASSYSIGVGAHEQFF,TGTGCCAGCAGTTACTCGATCGGGGTCGGCGCCCATGAGCAGTTCTTC